These 26 T cell receptor beta chains were sequenced from one sample in a study of blood T cell repertoires in COVID-19. The assay was immunoSEQ multiplex PCR, and TCRdb's table has in-frame clones only and misses some. The repertoire holds 150,000 or so clones, with over 80% as singletons. The sequencing input was peripheral blood. The receptors were gathered from a man aged 80 or over with acute or convalescent COVID-19.

The V and J genes are TRBV5-1 and TRBJ2-1, with 8 positions matching TRBD2. This CDR3 region has 17 residues. The V segment lost 7 bases and the J segment 2 bases; nucleotides outside the gene matches: 14. In germline, CDR1 is SGHRS, CDR2 YFSETQ. The chain's CDR3 is CASFGPSGPGTYNEQFF. The CDR3 DNA reads TGCGCCAGCTTCGGACCTAGCGGGCCAGGAACCTACAATGAGCAGTTCTTC.

The rearrangement links TRBV5-1 to TRBJ2-1; TRBD1 aligns across 10 bases. Germline CDR1 reads SGHRS; CDR2 reads YFSETQ. Trimming at V came to 3 bases and at J to 4 bases, leaving 7 bases not matched to a gene. This CDR3 is 16 amino acids long. CDR3: CASSSTGTGVYNEQFF. DNA of the CDR3: TGCGCCAGCAGCTCAACCGGGACAGGGGTTTACAATGAGCAGTTCTTC.

The chain couples TRBV15 to TRBJ1-2; the D is unclear. Germline CDR1 and CDR2: LNHNV and YYDKDF (reference sequence). V lost 0 bases and J lost 6, with 17 bases in between. This CDR3 contains 16 residues. CDR3 nucleotides: TGTGCCACCAGCAGAGATTTGACTCCCCGGAAGGATGGCTACACCTTC. This translates into CATSRDLTPRKDGYTF.

This rearrangement joins TRBV5-1 to TRBJ2-5; 10 nucleotides align to TRBD2. After removal of 2 bases from V and 2 bases from J, the junction contained 3 bases not matched to a gene. Germline V lookup: CDR1 SGHRS, CDR2 YFSETQ. The CDR3 length is 15 residues. DNA for the CDR3: TGCGCCAGCAGCTTAGCGGGAGGGGCACAAGAGACCCAGTACTTC. Translation: CASSLAGGAQETQYF.

V gene TRBV2 combines with J gene TRBJ2-2; TRBD1 matches at 7 bases. Germline V gives CDR1 SNHLY, CDR2 FYNNEI. This CDR3 contains 15 residues. V dropped 8 bases and J dropped 0; count of bases not matched to a gene: 6. CDR3 in DNA: TGTGCCAGCGAGGGGGACAGATCGAACACCGGGGAGCTGTTTTTT. Protein: CASEGDRSNTGELFF.

The chain combines TRBV6-2 or TRBV6-3 with TRBJ2-7, with 9 nucleotides matching TRBD2. Per germline, CDR1 MNHEY and CDR2 SVGEGT. This CDR3 is built from 16 residues. V shed 1 base, J shed 0 bases, and the junction held 4 bases outside the gene matches. The CDR3 reads CASSYWLAGSSYEQYF. CDR3 DNA: TGTGCCAGCAGTTACTGGCTAGCGGGGAGCTCCTACGAGCAGTACTTC.

This sequence joins TRBV5-1 and TRBJ2-3, with 13 bases aligning to TRBD2. The CDR3 is made up of 18 amino acids. J lost 0 bases, V lost 3 bases, and 7 bases had no gene match. Germline CDR1 reads SGHRS; CDR2 reads YFSETQ. The CDR3 nucleotides are TGCGCCAGCAGCTCAAGGACTAGCGGGGGCCCTAGCACAGATACGCAGTATTTT. It codes for CASSSRTSGGPSTDTQYF.

The chain's CDR3 is CASSLRPAGDTDTQYF. CDR3 coding DNA: TGCGCCAGCAGCTTGCGTCCGGCGGGGGACACAGATACGCAGTATTTT. This rearrangement joins TRBV5-1 to TRBJ2-3; 7 positions agree with TRBD2. The trim removed 1 base at V and 2 bases at J, leaving 7 bases unmatched. This CDR3 region has 16 residues. Germline-derived CDR1 and CDR2 are SGHRS and YFSETQ.

The V gene is TRBV7-2, the J gene TRBJ2-2; 10 nucleotides match TRBD2. This CDR3 region has 15 residues. From germline, CDR1 is SGHTA and CDR2 FQGNSA. Trimming cost V 2 bases and J 5 bases; bases outside gene matches: 2. In DNA form, the CDR3 reads TGTGCCAGCAGCTTAAATAGCGGGGGGACCGGGGAGCTGTTTTTT. Amino acids: CASSLNSGGTGELFF.

The chain has TRBV21-1 and TRBJ1-2; TRBD1 is taken as the D call from the table, unchecked against the DNA. TRBV21-1 is a pseudogene. This CDR3 contains 16 residues. For the CDR3, the DNA is TGTGCCAGCAGCAGGGCAGGAACCATAACCGACTATGGCTACACCTTC. It translates to CASSRAGTITDYGYTF.

The chain has TRBV7-2 and TRBJ1-5; 10 bases are shared with TRBD1. J was trimmed by 5 bases and V by 1 base; bases with no gene match: 2. CDR3 length: 15 residues. Per germline, CDR1 SGHTA and CDR2 FQGNSA. The CDR3 region has the DNA TGTGCCAGCAGCTTAGTAGGGACAGGGGATCAGCCCCAGCATTTT. This translates into CASSLVGTGDQPQHF.

V usage is TRBV5-6 and J usage is TRBJ1-6; tentatively, D is TRBD1 (6 bases). The CDR3 contains 14 residues. The V gene lost 4 bases and the J gene lost 3 bases, with 8 bases spanning the gap. Germline values: CDR1 SGHDT, CDR2 YYEEEE. The CDR3 spells CASSGTSYNSPLHF. CDR3 in DNA: TGTGCCAGCAGCGGGACAAGCTATAATTCACCCCTCCACTTT.

In its sample, this clone was seen many times. This chain links TRBV11-2 with TRBJ2-7, with TRBD2 as a possible D gene (6 bases). The CDR3 has 13 amino acids. V lost 4 bases and J 3 bases, leaving 10 bases between the germline ends. Germline CDR1 reads SGHAT; CDR2 reads FQNNGV. The CDR3, as DNA: TGTGCCAGCAGCTGGGACTTTTTCTACGAGCAGTACTTC. The encoded protein is CASSWDFFYEQYF. The variable domain in full, with the rest retrieved from reference TRBV11-2 and TRBJ2-7, is EAGVAQSPRYKIIEKRQSVAFWCNPISGHATLYWYQQILGQGPKLLIQFQNNGVVDDSQLPKDRFSAERLKGVDSTLKIQPAKLEDSAVYLCASSWDFFYEQYFGPGTRLTVT.

V and J are TRBV6-4 and TRBJ1-2; the match to TRBD1 covers 7 bases. The germline V gene has CDR1 MRHNA and CDR2 SNTAGT. The V gene end was trimmed by 6 bases and the J gene end by 0 bases; junction bases not matched to a gene: 7. The CDR3 totals 15 residues. CDR3 sequence: CASSPGQAPNYGYTF. DNA of the CDR3: TGTGCCAGCAGCCCCGGACAGGCACCTAACTATGGCTACACCTTC.

The chain has TRBV5-1 and TRBJ2-1; no clear D. The CDR3 is made up of 12 amino acids. CDR1 is SGHRS, CDR2 YFSETQ, per germline. The V end lost 0 bases, the J end lost 8 bases, and 6 bases lay between the germline ends. The CDR3 DNA follows: TGCGCCAGCAGCTTGGCGGGTGATGAGCAGTTCTTC. It specifies CASSLAGDEQFF.

The chain joins TRBV5-1 to TRBJ2-7; the D is unclear. V lost 0 bases to trimming and J lost 5 bases, with 6 bases between them. This CDR3 is 12 amino acids long. Germline V gene lookup returns CDR1 SGHRS and CDR2 YFSETQ. CDR3 residues: CASSLAGDEQYF. The DNA for the CDR3 is TGCGCCAGCAGCTTGGCCGGAGACGAGCAGTACTTC.

To note about this clone: At one of its ends the junction is not consistent with the germline gene, which may arise from a read error. The chain recombines TRBV19 with TRBJ2-7, with D maybe TRBD2 (6 bases). Germline V gene lookup returns CDR1 LNHDA and CDR2 SQIVND (reference sequence). The CDR3 has 12 amino acids. Written as DNA, the CDR3 is TGTGCCAGCAGTACGGGGGTAAACGAGCAGTACTTC. As protein: CASSTGVNEQYF.

The chain recombines TRBV5-6 with TRBJ2-7; the match to TRBD1 covers 7 bases. CDR3 length: 15 residues. Germline V gene data show CDR1 as SGHDT and CDR2 as YYEEEE. V lost 0 bases to trimming and J lost 3 bases; unmatched junction nucleotides: 6. For the CDR3, the DNA is TGTGCCAGCAGCTTGGGAGGGGGCGACTACTACGAGCAGTACTTC. It codes for CASSLGGGDYYEQYF.

The chain uses TRBV12-3 or TRBV12-4 and TRBJ1-1, with unresolved D. The CDR3 covers 12 residues. The ends were cut back, 3 bases at V and 2 bases at J, with 4 bases in the middle. The CDR3 DNA is TGTGCCAGCAGTTTTACTAACACTGAAGCTTTCTTT. It yields the protein CASSFTNTEAFF.

The chain uses TRBV10-3 and TRBJ2-7; the match to TRBD1 covers 9 bases. Germline loops: CDR1 ENHRY, CDR2 SYGVKD. J gave up 1 base and V 3 bases, and 7 bases lay outside the gene matches. The length of the CDR3 is 16 residues. The CDR3 nucleotides read TGTGCCATCAGTGAAGGACAGGGGAAAGAGTCCTACGAGCAGTACTTC. It translates to CAISEGQGKESYEQYF.

The rearrangement uses TRBV7-8 and TRBJ1-2; no clear D. The CDR3 sequence is 15 residues long. Between the trimmed V and J ends, which lost 1 base and 0 bases, there was a span of 9 bases. In germline, CDR1 is SGHVS, CDR2 FQNEAQ. CDR3 protein: CASSLGGLANYGYTF. CDR3 coding DNA: TGTGCCAGCAGCTTAGGAGGGCTGGCTAACTATGGCTACACCTTC. Together with reference TRBV7-8 and TRBJ1-2, the CDR3 gives the full variable domain: GAGVSQSPRYKVAKRGQDVALRCDPISGHVSLFWYQQALGQGPEFLTYFQNEAQLDKSGLPSDRFFAERPEGSVSTLKIQRTQQEDSAVYLCASSLGGLANYGYTFGSGTRLTVV.

This rearrangement joins TRBV5-1 to TRBJ2-7; 7 bases fit TRBD1. The CDR3 loop spans 15 amino acids. The trim removed 4 bases at V and 6 bases at J, leaving 13 bases unmatched. Looked up from germline, CDR1 is SGHRS and CDR2 is YFSETQ. This chain's CDR3 is CASSLQRTGSGEQYF. As DNA, the CDR3 is TGCGCCAGCAGCCTACAAAGGACAGGTTCTGGCGAGCAGTACTTC.

This clone was detected a few times. The chain uses TRBV19 and TRBJ2-7; weak D call: TRBD2 (5 bases). From germline, CDR1 is LNHDA and CDR2 SQIVND (reference sequence). V was pared by 5 bases and J by 6 bases, with 11 bases between. The length of the CDR3 is 12 residues. In nucleotides, the CDR3 is TGTGCCAGTAGTCAAGCCGCGGGCGAGCAGTACTTC. It is translated as CASSQAAGEQYF.

This chain uses TRBV5-1 with TRBJ2-1, with 8 bases that match TRBD2. J gave up 8 bases and V 4 bases, and 11 bases lay outside the gene matches. This CDR3 has 15 amino acids. Looked up from germline, CDR1 is SGHRS and CDR2 is YFSETQ. CDR3 loop: CASSPPLRGVDEQFF. DNA for the CDR3: TGCGCCAGCAGCCCACCCTTGCGGGGGGTCGATGAGCAGTTCTTC.

This sequence joins TRBV29-1 and TRBJ2-1, with 8 bases aligning to TRBD1. The V segment lost 6 bases and the J segment 6 bases; nucleotides outside the gene matches: 7. The CDR3 covers 13 residues. Germline CDR1 is SQVTM and CDR2 is ANQGSEA. CDR3 bases: TGCAGCGTCTGGACAGGGTGGCTCAATGAGCAGTTCTTC. Translation gives CSVWTGWLNEQFF.

The chain uses TRBV5-1 and TRBJ2-5, with 8 bases fitting TRBD2. The J segment lost 4 bases and the V segment lost 4 bases, leaving 6 bases of the junction unmatched. Germline CDR1 SGHRS, CDR2 YFSETQ. The CDR3 has 14 residues. CDR3 DNA: TGCGCCAGCAGCATACGGGGGGGAGGAGAGACCCAGTACTTC. It codes for CASSIRGGGETQYF.